A single sample gave rise to the 19 T cell receptor beta chains below, sequenced in a study of T cells in women clearing cervical HPV infection. Repertoires were generated with immunoSEQ multiplex PCR, while TCRdb's copy carries only in-frame clones and drops some. The table for this sample gives approximately 18,000 clones. The sequencing sample was made of blood buffy coat. The receptor source for this set is a woman between 18 and 70 years old with a cervical HPV16 infection that either progressed to CIN3+ or cleared (not recorded which).

By frequency, this clone is medium-sized (0.01 to 0.1%). The CDR3 DNA, read in part, is TGTGCCAGCAGTCGGACTAGCGCGACTCAAGAGACC. This gives the protein CASSRTSATQET. In full, the CDR3 is CASSRTSATQETQYF. J is TRBJ2-5 and V is TRBV2, with 9 positions matching TRBD2. The CDR3 end lies 3 residues beyond the end of the read and is filled in from the germline J gene. The V gene end was trimmed by 5 bases and the J gene end by 2 bases; junction bases not matched to a gene: 6. CDR1 and CDR2 (germline): SNHLY, FYNNEI. This CDR3 has 15 residues.

In regard to this clone: The missing CDR3 end, 3 residues past where the read stops, is filled in from the germline J gene. This chain links TRBV2 with TRBJ2-2; possibly TRBD2 for D (6 bases). The CDR3 has 16 amino acids. The germline gives CDR1 SNHLY, CDR2 FYNNEI. Trimming left V 1 base short and J 5 bases short, with 14 bases between. CDR3 DNA, as far as it was read: TGTGCCAGCAGTGAAGTGGGACTGAGGGGAACCGGGGAG. This encodes CASSEVGLRGTGE. The full CDR3 reads CASSEVGLRGTGELFF.

CDR3 DNA, as far as it was read: TGTGCCAGCAGCAAAAATAGAGCACAACAGGATACG. It is translated as CASSKNRAQQDT. The complete CDR3 sequence is CASSKNRAQQDTQYF. This chain connects TRBV5-5 to TRBJ2-3; D call uncertain. From the germline J gene comes the end of the CDR3, since the read stops 3 residues before it. Germline CDR1 SGHKS, CDR2 YYEKEE (reference sequence). This CDR3 is built from 15 residues. The V end was cut by 4 bases, the J end by 6 bases, with 18 bases between.

As for this clone: With the read ending 3 residues before the CDR3 end, the germline J gene is used to fill in that end. V and J are TRBV19 and TRBJ1-5, with D perhaps TRBD1 (5 bases). The CDR3 is 15 residues long. In germline, CDR1 is LNHDA, CDR2 SQIVND (reference sequence). V was shortened by 6 bases and J by 0 bases, with 12 bases between the two germline ends. The CDR3 is CASRVGQNSNQPQHF. CDR3 bases read: TGTGCCAGTAGGGTTGGACAAAATAGCAATCAGCCC.

A word on this clone: The read comes to an end 3 residues before the CDR3 does, leaving the germline J gene to fill in the end. The genes are TRBV24-1 and TRBJ2-2; 9 nucleotides match TRBD1. Losses at the gene ends were 3 bases for V and 7 bases for J; bases not matched to a gene: 11. Per germline, CDR1 KGHDR and CDR2 SFDVKD. This CDR3 has 17 amino acids. The CDR3 spells CATSDLTRDRVNGELFF. CDR3 DNA (partial): TGTGCCACCAGTGATCTCACCCGGGACAGGGTTAACGGGGAG.

Details on this clone: Read data end 3 residues before the CDR3 end; the end is taken from the germline J gene. The chain carries TRBV30 and TRBJ1-3, with 7 bases aligning to TRBD1. Germline V gives CDR1 GTSNPN, CDR2 SVGIG (reference sequence). CDR3 size: 15 residues. V dropped 3 bases and J dropped 0; count of bases not matched to a gene: 5. CDR3 DNA, as far as it was read: TGTGCCTGGAGCACTACAGGGGCCTCTGGAAACACC. Amino acid sequence: CAWSTTGASGNT. The entire CDR3 protein reads CAWSTTGASGNTIYF.

Of note for this clone: Read data end 3 residues before the CDR3 end; the end is taken from the germline J gene. The V gene is TRBV6-2 or TRBV6-3, the J gene TRBJ1-1; tentatively, D is TRBD1 (6 bases). The V and J ends lost 9 bases and 7 bases respectively, with 15 bases between them. This CDR3 comprises 12 residues. Germline V lookup: CDR1 MNHEY, CDR2 SVGEGT. The DNA read from the CDR3 is TGTGCCAGTAAGGGGGACCGCCTTGAA. Translating gives CASKGDRLE. The full CDR3 reads CASKGDRLEAFF.

Concerning this clone: The observed sequence ends 3 residues before the CDR3 terminus, with the missing tail filled in from the germline J gene. The V call is TRBV2, the J call TRBJ1-5, with a possible D match to TRBD1 (6 bases). This CDR3 comprises 14 residues. CDR1 and CDR2 (germline): SNHLY, FYNNEI. V dropped 4 bases and J dropped 0 bases, with 7 bases sitting between them. CDR3 in amino acids: CASSGQVSNQPQHF. Incomplete CDR3 DNA: TGTGCCAGCAGTGGACAGGTTAGCAATCAGCCC.

As regards this clone: The sequenced fragment ends 3 residues before the CDR3 boundary, so the rest is inferred from the germline J gene. The chain couples TRBV19 to TRBJ1-1, with TRBD1 identical over 8 bases. Per the germline V gene, CDR1 is LNHDA and CDR2 is SQIVND (reference sequence). The CDR3 is made up of 14 amino acids. The trim removed 6 bases at V and 6 bases at J, leaving 9 bases unmatched. The sequenced CDR3 bases are TGTGCCAGTAGCCTGGACAGGGATGGCCCTGAA. Its translation is CASSLDRDGPE. The entire CDR3 is CASSLDRDGPEAFF.

As regards this clone: The read halts 3 residues ahead of the CDR3 end, with the missing end drawn from the germline J gene. V is TRBV5-1 and J is TRBJ2-1; possibly TRBD1 for D (5 bases). V dropped 0 bases and J dropped 5 bases, with 12 bases sitting between them. This CDR3 has 15 residues. Germline V lookup: CDR1 SGHRS, CDR2 YFSETQ. The sequenced CDR3 bases are TGCGCCAGCAGCTTGGGGAGTAGACAGAACAATGAG. Its protein is CASSLGSRQNNE. The entire CDR3 protein is CASSLGSRQNNEQFF.

As regards this clone: From the germline J gene comes the end of the CDR3, since the read stops 3 residues before it. This chain connects TRBV18 to TRBJ1-6, with D perhaps TRBD1 (6 bases). The CDR3 spans 15 residues. V was cut by 5 bases and J by 8 bases, with 16 bases left in between. Looked up from germline, CDR1 is KGHSH and CDR2 is LQKENI. Partial CDR3 DNA: TGTGCCAGCTCAACGACCGAACAGGGCCATTCACCC. The encoded protein is CASSTTEQGHSP. The CDR3, in full, reads CASSTTEQGHSPLHF.

About this clone itself: With the read ending 3 residues before the CDR3 end, the germline J gene is used to fill in that end. The rearrangement uses TRBV5-4 and TRBJ2-1; a weak D match, TRBD1 (5 bases). With 1 base removed from V and 5 bases from J, the gap between germline ends came to 13 bases. Germline loops: CDR1 SGHNT, CDR2 YYREEE (reference sequence). This CDR3 has 15 amino acids. The CDR3 region is CASSLPTALNNEQFF. The sequenced part of the CDR3 DNA is TGTGCCAGCAGCTTGCCGACAGCTCTGAACAATGAG.

To note about this clone: The sequenced fragment ends 3 residues before the CDR3 boundary, so the rest is inferred from the germline J gene. The chain couples TRBV20-1 to TRBJ1-2; possible D gene TRBD1, 5 bases. CDR3 length: 14 residues. From germline, CDR1 is DFQATT and CDR2 SNEGSKA (reference sequence). Trimming removed 6 bases at V and 0 bases at J, with 14 bases between. CDR3 bases read: TGCAGTGCCACGACCGGGGGAGCTAACTATGGC. Protein product: CSATTGGANYG. The full-length CDR3 reads as CSATTGGANYGYTF.

Worth noting for this clone: The read is 3 residues too short to cover the CDR3 end, so that end is filled in from the germline J gene. This chain links TRBV2 with TRBJ2-3; perhaps TRBD2 as D (6 bases). Germline lookup yields CDR1 SNHLY and CDR2 FYNNEI. Trimming removed 9 bases at V and 2 bases at J, with 18 bases between. The CDR3 has 15 amino acids. The covered CDR3 bases are TGTGCCAGGACCTATAGCGGATCTTCCACAGATACG. Translation: CARTYSGSSTDT. The full CDR3 sequence reads CARTYSGSSTDTQYF.

With regard to this clone: The read finishes 3 residues shy of the CDR3 end, and the germline J gene is used to complete it. The rearrangement joins TRBV20-1 to TRBJ2-1, with 7 positions matching TRBD1. CDR1 and CDR2 from the germline V gene are DFQATT and SNEGSKA (reference sequence). The ends lost 7 bases at V and 3 bases at J; junction bases unmatched: 6. The CDR3 extends over 13 amino acids. CDR3 bases read: TGCAGTGTCCCGGACAGGAACTACAATGAG. Translated, it gives CSVPDRNYNE. The whole CDR3 reads CSVPDRNYNEQFF.

Comment on this clone: From the germline J gene comes the end of the CDR3, since the read stops 3 residues before it. This chain uses TRBV5-1 with TRBJ2-7; TRBD1 aligns across 7 bases. The CDR3 consists of 14 residues. V shed 6 bases, J shed 3 bases, and the junction held 9 bases outside the gene matches. Germline V gene data show CDR1 as SGHRS and CDR2 as YFSETQ. The covered CDR3 bases are TGCGCCAGCAACCGACAGGGCACTAACTACGAG. Encoded protein: CASNRQGTNYE. In full, the CDR3 reads CASNRQGTNYEQYF.

Worth noting for this clone: Mismatch with germline at one junction end may stem from a read error. The CDR3 is cut off 3 residues early in the read; its end comes from the germline J gene. This sequence joins TRBV29-1 and TRBJ2-2; a weak D match, TRBD2 (6 bases). The CDR3 covers 16 residues. CDR1 and CDR2 from the germline V gene are SQVTM and ANQGSEA. CDR3 DNA, as far as it was read: TGCAGCGTTGGGAGTATAAACTTCCTGAACACCGGGGGG. Residues: CSVGSINFLNTGG. The whole CDR3 is CSVGSINFLNTGGLFF.

Worth noting for this clone: The CDR3 extends 3 residues past the end of the read, so its final part is completed from the germline J gene. The rearrangement links TRBV6-1 to TRBJ1-2, with TRBD1 matching over 7 bases. V lost 6 bases, J lost 2 bases, and 3 bases stayed unmatched. Looked up from germline, CDR1 is MNHNS and CDR2 is SASEGT. The CDR3 length is 13 residues. CDR3 DNA, as far as it was read: TGTGCCAGCAGAGAACAGGGGAACTATGGC. Protein: CASREQGNYG. The CDR3 as a whole reads CASREQGNYGYTF.

As to this clone: The read finishes 3 residues shy of the CDR3 end, and the germline J gene is used to complete it. The chain uses TRBV30 and TRBJ2-3, with 13 bases that match TRBD2. Germline trimming cut 5 bases from V and 0 bases from J; bases unmatched to any gene: 5. CDR3 length: 16 residues. Germline CDR1 and CDR2: GTSNPN and SVGIG (reference sequence). The sequenced CDR3 bases are TGTGCCTGGTCCATGGGACTAGCGGGGAGCACAGATACG. Its translation: CAWSMGLAGSTDT. The CDR3 reads in full as CAWSMGLAGSTDTQYF.